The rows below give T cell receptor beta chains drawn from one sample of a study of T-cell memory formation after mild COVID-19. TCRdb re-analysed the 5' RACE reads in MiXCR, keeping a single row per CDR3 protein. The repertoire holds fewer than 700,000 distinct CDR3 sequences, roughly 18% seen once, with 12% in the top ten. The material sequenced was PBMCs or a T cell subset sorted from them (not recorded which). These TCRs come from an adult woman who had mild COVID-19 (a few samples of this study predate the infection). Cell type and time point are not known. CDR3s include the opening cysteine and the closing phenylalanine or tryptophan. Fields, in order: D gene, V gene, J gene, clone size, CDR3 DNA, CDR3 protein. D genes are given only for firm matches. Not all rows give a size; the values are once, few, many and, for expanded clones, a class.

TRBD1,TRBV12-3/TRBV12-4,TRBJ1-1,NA,TGTGCCAGCAGGGAGGGGGCAGCTGAAGCTTTCTTT,CASREGAAEAFF
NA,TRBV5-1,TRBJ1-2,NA,TGCGCCAGCAGCTTGATTTCAGGGCCGCCAGGCTACACCTTC,CASSLISGPPGYTF
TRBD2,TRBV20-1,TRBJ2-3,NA,TGCAGTGCCCCCAAACGGGCGGGGGTCTTTAGCACAGATACGCAGTATTTT,CSAPKRAGVFSTDTQYF
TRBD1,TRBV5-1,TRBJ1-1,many,TGCGCCAGCAGCCTGAGGGACAGGGGCAGCACTGAAGCTTTCTTT,CASSLRDRGSTEAFF
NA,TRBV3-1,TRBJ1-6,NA,TGTGCCAGCAGCCAAGATCTCCAGGGTAATTCACCCCTCCACTTT,CASSQDLQGNSPLHF
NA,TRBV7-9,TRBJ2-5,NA,TGTGCCAGCAGCCACGACTGGCAAGAGACCCAGTACTTC,CASSHDWQETQYF
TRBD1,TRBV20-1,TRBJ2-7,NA,TGCAGTGCTAGAATCCCGGGACAGCTCTACGAGCAGTACTTC,CSARIPGQLYEQYF
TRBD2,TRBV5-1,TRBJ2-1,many,TGCGCCAGCAGCTTGGTACCGGGACTAGCGGGAGGTAACGAGCAGTTCTTC,CASSLVPGLAGGNEQFF
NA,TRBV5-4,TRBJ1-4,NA,TGTGCCAGCAGCTTGAACGGGCTAGAGGAAAAACTGTTTTTT,CASSLNGLEEKLFF
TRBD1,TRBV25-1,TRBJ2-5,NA,TGTGCCGGCAGTGAGGGGGGACAGGGCAAAGAGACCCAGTACTTC,CAGSEGGQGKETQYF
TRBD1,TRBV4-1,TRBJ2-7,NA,TGCGCCAGCAGCCAAGAAGACAGGGGGGCCTACGAGCAGTACTTC,CASSQEDRGAYEQYF
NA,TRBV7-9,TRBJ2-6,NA,TGTGCCAGCAGTCGACAGGACTTC,CASSRQDF
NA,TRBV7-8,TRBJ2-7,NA,TGTGCCAGCAGCTTACCCAACTACGAGCAGTACTTC,CASSLPNYEQYF
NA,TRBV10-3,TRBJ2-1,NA,TGTGCCATCGAAGTATATGGTGAGCAGTTCTTC,CAIEVYGEQFF
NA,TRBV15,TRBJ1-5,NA,TGTGCCACCAGCAGAGATTTGTTTTCAGGGGAAAGCAATCAGCCCCAGCATTTT,CATSRDLFSGESNQPQHF
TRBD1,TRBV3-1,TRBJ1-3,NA,TGTGCCAGCAGCCAGACAGGGGAAGCGAGAAACACCATATATTTT,CASSQTGEARNTIYF
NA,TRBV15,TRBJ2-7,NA,TGTGCCACCAGCAGAGACCCAACGGACAGTCATCCGTACTTC,CATSRDPTDSHPYF
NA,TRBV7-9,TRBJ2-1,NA,TGTGCCAGCAGCTTAGCGCAGGAAAGGCGGGATGAGCAGTTCTTC,CASSLAQERRDEQFF
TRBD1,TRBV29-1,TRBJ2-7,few,TGCAGCGTTGAAGTGGGACAGGGGGCTCGATACGAGCAGTACTTC,CSVEVGQGARYEQYF
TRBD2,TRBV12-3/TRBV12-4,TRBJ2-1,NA,TGTGCCAGCAGTTTTCCCGGGACTAGTCAAAAAGGCAATGAGCAGTTCTTC,CASSFPGTSQKGNEQFF
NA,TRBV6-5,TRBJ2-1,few,TGTGCCAGCAGTTACAGCAATGGCTACAATGAGCAGTTCTTC,CASSYSNGYNEQFF
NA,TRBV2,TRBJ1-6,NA,TGTGCCAGCAGATCGCAACTTAATTCACCCCTCCACTTT,CASRSQLNSPLHF
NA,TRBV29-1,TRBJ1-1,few,TGCAGCGTTGAAAGCCGCGCCCATGAAGCTTTCTTT,CSVESRAHEAFF
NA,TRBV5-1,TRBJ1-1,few,TGCGCCAGCAGCTTGGATGGACACAACACTGAAGCTTTCTTT,CASSLDGHNTEAFF
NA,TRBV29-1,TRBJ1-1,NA,TGCAGCGGTGGAGGGGTGAACACTGAAGCTTTCTTT,CSGGGVNTEAFF
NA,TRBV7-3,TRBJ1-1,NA,TGTGCCAGCAGCAAAATTTTGGGGCAGGAAGCTTTCTTT,CASSKILGQEAFF
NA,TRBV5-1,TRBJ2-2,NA,TGCGCCAGCAGCCCAGGGTGGACCGGGGAGCTGTTTTTT,CASSPGWTGELFF
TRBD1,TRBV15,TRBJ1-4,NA,TGTGCCACCAGCGGACCCGGGACAGCAACTAATGAAAAACTGTTTTTT,CATSGPGTATNEKLFF
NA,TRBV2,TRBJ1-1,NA,TGTGCCAGCAGTGAATCGGGGGGCGGCGGCACTGAAGCTTTCTTT,CASSESGGGGTEAFF
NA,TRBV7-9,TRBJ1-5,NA,TGTGCCAGCAGCTTAGCCCCAACGGGACGGAAAAATCAGCCCCAGCATTTT,CASSLAPTGRKNQPQHF
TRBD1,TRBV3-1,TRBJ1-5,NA,TGTGCCAGCAGCCAGACAGGGGTGGGCAATCAGCCCCAGCATTTT,CASSQTGVGNQPQHF
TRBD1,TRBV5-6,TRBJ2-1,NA,TGTGCCAGCACTCGACAGGGCCCAAGCTCCTACAATGAGCAGTTCTTC,CASTRQGPSSYNEQFF
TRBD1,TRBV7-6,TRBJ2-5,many,TGTGCCAGCGGAAGGGGGCATCAAGAGACCCAGTACTTC,CASGRGHQETQYF
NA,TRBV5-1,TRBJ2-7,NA,TGCGCCAGCAGCTTGGGCGGGGGCACGACGTCCTACGAGCAGTACTTC,CASSLGGGTTSYEQYF
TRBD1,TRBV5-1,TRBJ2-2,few,TGCGCCAGCATATCTCCGACAGGGTCCGGGGAGCTGTTTTTT,CASISPTGSGELFF
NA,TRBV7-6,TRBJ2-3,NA,TGTGCCAGCAGCACTATGACAGGCACAGATACGCAGTATTTT,CASSTMTGTDTQYF
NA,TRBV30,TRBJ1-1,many,TGTGCCTGGAGTCGGGACACCATGAACACTGAAGCTTTCTTT,CAWSRDTMNTEAFF
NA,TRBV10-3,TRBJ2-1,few,TGTGCCATCAGCCGTGCAGGCGATGAGCAGTTCTTC,CAISRAGDEQFF
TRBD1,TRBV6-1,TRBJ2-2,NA,TGTGCCAGCACTCTCTCGGACAGGGGGGACACCGGGGAGCTGTTTTTT,CASTLSDRGDTGELFF
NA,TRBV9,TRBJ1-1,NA,TGTGCCAGCAGCGTAACTATGACGGCGGAAGCTTTCTTT,CASSVTMTAEAFF
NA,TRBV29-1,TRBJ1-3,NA,TGCAGCGTTGAAGACCCCGCCCGTGGAAACACCATATATTTT,CSVEDPARGNTIYF
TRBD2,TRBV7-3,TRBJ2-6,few,TGTGCCAGCAGCTTACGCGGGAGCTCTGGGGCCAACGTCCTGACTTTC,CASSLRGSSGANVLTF
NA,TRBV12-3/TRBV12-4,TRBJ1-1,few,TGTGCCATCCGGGACGGCATGAACACTGAAGCTTTCTTT,CAIRDGMNTEAFF
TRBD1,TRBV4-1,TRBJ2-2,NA,TGCGCCAGCAGCCATACTACAGGGGGCACCGGGGAGCTGTTTTTT,CASSHTTGGTGELFF
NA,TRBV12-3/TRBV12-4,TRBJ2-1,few,TGTGCCAGCACCGCCTCGGGACGGGATGAGCAGTTCTTC,CASTASGRDEQFF
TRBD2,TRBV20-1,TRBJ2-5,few,TGCAGTGCTAGACCTCAACTAGCGGGAGGGGGAGAGACCCAGTACTTC,CSARPQLAGGGETQYF
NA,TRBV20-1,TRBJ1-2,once,TGCAGTGCTAGCACAGGGACGACTAACTATGGCTACACCTTC,CSASTGTTNYGYTF
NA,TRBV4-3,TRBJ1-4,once,TGCGCCAGCAGCCAAGGGGGGCTGACTAATGAAAAACTGTTTTTT,CASSQGGLTNEKLFF
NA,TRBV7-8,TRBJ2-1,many,TGTGCCAGCAGCTCTCCCCTTGGTTCCTACAATGAGCAGTTCTTC,CASSSPLGSYNEQFF
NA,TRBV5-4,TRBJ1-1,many,TGTGCCAGCAGCTTGGAAGAAGTTATGGCGCCGGGGTTGGTAGGGGCCGCAGTTGAAGCTTTCTTT,CASSLEEVMAPGLVGAAVEAFF